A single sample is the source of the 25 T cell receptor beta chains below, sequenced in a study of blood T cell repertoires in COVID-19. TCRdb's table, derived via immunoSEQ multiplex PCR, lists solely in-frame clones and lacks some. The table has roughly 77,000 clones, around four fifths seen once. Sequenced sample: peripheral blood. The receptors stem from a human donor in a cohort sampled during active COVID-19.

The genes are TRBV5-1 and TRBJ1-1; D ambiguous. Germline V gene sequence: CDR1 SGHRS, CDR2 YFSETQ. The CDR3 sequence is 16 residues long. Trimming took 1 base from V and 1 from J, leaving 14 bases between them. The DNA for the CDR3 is TGCGCCAGCAGCTTGACAGCTACTAGATCGAACACTGAAGCTTTCTTT. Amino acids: CASSLTATRSNTEAFF.

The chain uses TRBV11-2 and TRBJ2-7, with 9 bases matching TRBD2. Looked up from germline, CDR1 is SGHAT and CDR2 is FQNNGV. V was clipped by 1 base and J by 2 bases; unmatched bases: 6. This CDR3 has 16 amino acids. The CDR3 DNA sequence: TGTGCCAGCAGCTTAGGGTTCAGCGGGGGGCCCTACGAGCAGTACTTC. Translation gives CASSLGFSGGPYEQYF.

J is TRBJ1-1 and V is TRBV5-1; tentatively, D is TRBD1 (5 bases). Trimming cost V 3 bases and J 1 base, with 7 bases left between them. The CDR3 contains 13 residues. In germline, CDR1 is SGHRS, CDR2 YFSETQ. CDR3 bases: TGCGCCAGCAGCTCACAGGAGAACACTGAAGCTTTCTTT. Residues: CASSSQENTEAFF.

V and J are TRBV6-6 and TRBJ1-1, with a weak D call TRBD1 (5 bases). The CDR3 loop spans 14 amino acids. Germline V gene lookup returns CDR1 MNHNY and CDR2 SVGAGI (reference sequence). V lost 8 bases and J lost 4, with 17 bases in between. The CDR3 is CASGLGGVITEAFF. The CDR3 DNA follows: TGTGCCAGCGGTCTCGGAGGGGTTATCACTGAAGCTTTCTTT.

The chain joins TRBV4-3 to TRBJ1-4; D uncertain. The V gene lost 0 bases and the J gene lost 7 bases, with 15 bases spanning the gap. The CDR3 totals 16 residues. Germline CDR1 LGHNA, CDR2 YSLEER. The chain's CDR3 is CASSQDGGGFPEKLFF. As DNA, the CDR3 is TGCGCCAGCAGCCAAGATGGCGGAGGGTTCCCTGAAAAACTGTTTTTT.

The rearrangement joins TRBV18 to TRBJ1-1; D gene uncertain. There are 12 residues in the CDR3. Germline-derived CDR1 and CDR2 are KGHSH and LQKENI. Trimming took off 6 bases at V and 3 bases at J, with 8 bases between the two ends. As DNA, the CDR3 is TGTGCCAGCTCCCTGGAGGACACTGAAGCTTTCTTT. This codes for CASSLEDTEAFF.

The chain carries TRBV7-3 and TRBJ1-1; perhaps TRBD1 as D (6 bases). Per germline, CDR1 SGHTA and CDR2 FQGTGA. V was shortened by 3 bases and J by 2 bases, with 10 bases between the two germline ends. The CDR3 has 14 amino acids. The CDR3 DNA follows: TGTGCCAGCAGCTTGACAGGATCTAACACTGAAGCTTTCTTT. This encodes CASSLTGSNTEAFF.

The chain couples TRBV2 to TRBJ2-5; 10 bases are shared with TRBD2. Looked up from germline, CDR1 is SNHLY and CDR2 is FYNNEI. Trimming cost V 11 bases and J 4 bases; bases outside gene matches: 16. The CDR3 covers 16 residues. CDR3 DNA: TGTGCCCCAGCGTTGGTAATGGCTAGCGGGGGAGAGACCCAGTACTTC. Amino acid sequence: CAPALVMASGGETQYF.

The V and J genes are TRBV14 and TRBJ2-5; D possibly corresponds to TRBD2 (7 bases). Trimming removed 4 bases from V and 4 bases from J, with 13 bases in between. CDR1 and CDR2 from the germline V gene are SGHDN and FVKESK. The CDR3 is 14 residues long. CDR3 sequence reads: CASSLGGAAETQYF. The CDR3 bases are TGTGCCAGCAGCCTTGGGGGGGCGGCAGAGACCCAGTACTTC.

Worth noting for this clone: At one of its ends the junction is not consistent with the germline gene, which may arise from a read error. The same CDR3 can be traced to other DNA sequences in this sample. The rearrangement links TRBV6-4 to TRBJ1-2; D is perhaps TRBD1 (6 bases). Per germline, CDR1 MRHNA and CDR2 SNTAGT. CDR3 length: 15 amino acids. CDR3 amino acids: CASSDSAGASYGYTF. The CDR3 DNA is TGTGCCAGCAGTGACTCGGCGGGGGCGTCCTATGGCTACACTTTC.

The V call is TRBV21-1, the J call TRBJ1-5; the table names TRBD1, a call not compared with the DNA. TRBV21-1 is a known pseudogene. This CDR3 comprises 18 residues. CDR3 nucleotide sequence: TGTGCCAGCAGCAATTCCGCAGGGGGTGGAGGTTGGTTTCAGCCCCAGCATTTT. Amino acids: CASSNSAGGGGWFQPQHF.

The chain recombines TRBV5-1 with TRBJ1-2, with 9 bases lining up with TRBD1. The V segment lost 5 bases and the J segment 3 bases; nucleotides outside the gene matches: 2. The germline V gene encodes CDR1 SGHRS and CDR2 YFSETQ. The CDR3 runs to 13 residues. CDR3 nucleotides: TGCGCCAGCAGTAGGACAGGGGACTATGGCTACACCTTC. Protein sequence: CASSRTGDYGYTF. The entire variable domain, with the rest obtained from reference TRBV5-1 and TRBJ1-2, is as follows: KAGVTQTPRYLIKTRGQQVTLSCSPISGHRSVSWYQQTPGQGLQFLFEYFSETQRNKGNFPGRFSGRQFSNSRSEMNVSTLELGDSALYLCASSRTGDYGYTFGSGTRLTVV.

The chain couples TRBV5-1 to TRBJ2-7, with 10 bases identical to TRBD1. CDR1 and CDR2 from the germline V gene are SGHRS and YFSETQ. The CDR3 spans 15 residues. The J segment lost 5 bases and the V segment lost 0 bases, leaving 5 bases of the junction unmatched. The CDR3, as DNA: TGCGCCAGCAGCTTGGTCGGGACAGGGGACCACGAGCAGTACTTC. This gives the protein CASSLVGTGDHEQYF.

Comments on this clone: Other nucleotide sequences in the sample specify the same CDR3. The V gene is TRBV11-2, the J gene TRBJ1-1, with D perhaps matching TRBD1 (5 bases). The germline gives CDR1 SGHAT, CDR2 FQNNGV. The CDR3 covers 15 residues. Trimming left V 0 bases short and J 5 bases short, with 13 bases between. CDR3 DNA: TGTGCCAGCAGCTTAGATCCGGGGGGAGGGACTGAAGCTTTCTTT. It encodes CASSLDPGGGTEAFF.

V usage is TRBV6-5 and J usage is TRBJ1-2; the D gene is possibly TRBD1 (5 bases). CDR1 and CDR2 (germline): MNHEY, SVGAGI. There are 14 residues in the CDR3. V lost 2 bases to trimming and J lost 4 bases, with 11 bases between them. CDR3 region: CASSYGPRGYGYTF. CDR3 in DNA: TGTGCCAGCAGTTACGGACCTAGGGGCTATGGCTACACCTTC.

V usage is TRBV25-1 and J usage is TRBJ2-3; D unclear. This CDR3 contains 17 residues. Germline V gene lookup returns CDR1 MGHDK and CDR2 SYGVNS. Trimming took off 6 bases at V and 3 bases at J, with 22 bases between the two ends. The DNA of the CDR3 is TGTGCCAGCAGAGAGGCTCCCGGAGTCGTCGGTACAGATACGCAGTATTTT. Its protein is CASREAPGVVGTDTQYF. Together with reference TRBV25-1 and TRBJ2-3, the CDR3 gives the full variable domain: EADIYQTPRYLVIGTGKKITLECSQTMGHDKMYWYQQDPGMELHLIHYSYGVNSTEKGDLSSESTVSRIRTEHFPLTLESARPSHTSQYLCASREAPGVVGTDTQYFGPGTRLTVL.

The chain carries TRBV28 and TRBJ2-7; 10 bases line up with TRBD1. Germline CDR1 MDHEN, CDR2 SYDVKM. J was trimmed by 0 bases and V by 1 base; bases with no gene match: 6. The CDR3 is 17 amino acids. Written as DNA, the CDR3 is TGTGCCAGCAGTTTATTTGGGACAGGGGAGATCTCCTACGAGCAGTACTTC. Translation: CASSLFGTGEISYEQYF.

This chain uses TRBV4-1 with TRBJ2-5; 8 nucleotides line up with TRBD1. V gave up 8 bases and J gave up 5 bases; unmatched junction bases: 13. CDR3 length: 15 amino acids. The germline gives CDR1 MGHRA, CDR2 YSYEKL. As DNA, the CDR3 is TGCGCCAGCGCCTCGGGCCGGACAGGGAAGGAGACCCAGTACTTC. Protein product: CASASGRTGKETQYF.

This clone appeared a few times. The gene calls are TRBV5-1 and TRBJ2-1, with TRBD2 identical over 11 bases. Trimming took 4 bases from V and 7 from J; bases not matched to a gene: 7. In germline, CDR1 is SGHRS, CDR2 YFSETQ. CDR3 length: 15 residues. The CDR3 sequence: CASSPGTSGGNEQFF. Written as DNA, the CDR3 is TGCGCCAGCAGCCCGGGCACTAGCGGGGGAAATGAGCAGTTCTTC. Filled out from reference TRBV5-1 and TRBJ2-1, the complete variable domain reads KAGVTQTPRYLIKTRGQQVTLSCSPISGHRSVSWYQQTPGQGLQFLFEYFSETQRNKGNFPGRFSGRQFSNSRSEMNVSTLELGDSALYLCASSPGTSGGNEQFFGPGTRLTVL.

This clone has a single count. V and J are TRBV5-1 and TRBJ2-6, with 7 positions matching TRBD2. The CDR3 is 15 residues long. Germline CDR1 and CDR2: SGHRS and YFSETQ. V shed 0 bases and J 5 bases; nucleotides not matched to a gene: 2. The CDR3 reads CASSLGEGWANVLTF. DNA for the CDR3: TGCGCCAGCAGCTTGGGGGAGGGCTGGGCCAACGTCCTGACTTTC.

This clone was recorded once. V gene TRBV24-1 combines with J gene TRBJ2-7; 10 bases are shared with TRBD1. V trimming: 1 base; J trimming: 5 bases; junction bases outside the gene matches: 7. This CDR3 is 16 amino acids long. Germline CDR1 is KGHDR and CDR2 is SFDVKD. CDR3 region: CATSDLGGDRGNEQYF. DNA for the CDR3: TGTGCCACCAGTGATTTAGGGGGGGACAGGGGCAACGAGCAGTACTTC.

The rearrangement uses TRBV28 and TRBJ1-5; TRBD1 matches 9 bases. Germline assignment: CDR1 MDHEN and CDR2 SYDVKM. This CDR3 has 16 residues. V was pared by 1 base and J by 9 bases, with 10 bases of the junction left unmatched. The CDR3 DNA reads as TGTGCCAGCAGTTTATCCGGGACAGGGAGTGGGCGGCCCCAGCATTTT. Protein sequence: CASSLSGTGSGRPQHF.

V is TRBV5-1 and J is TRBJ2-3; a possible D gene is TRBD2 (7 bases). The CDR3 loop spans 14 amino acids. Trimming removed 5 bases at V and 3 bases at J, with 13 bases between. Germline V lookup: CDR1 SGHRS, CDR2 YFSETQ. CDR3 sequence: CASRMGGPTDTQYF. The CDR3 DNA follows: TGCGCCAGCAGAATGGGGGGGCCTACAGATACGCAGTATTTT.

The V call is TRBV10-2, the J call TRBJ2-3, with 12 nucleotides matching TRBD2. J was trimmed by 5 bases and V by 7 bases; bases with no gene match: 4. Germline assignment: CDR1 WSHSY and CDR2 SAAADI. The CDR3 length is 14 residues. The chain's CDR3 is CASTSGGAEDTQYF. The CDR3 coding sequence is TGCGCCAGCACTAGCGGGGGGGCTGAAGATACGCAGTATTTT.

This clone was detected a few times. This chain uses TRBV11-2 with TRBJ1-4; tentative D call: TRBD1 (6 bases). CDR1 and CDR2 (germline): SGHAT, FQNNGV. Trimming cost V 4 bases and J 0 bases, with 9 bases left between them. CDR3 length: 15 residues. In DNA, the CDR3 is TGTGCCAGCAGCTCGGGACATGCAACTAATGAAAAACTGTTTTTT. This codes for CASSSGHATNEKLFF.